Each of the 6 T cell receptor beta chains below was sequenced from the same sample in a study of cytomegalovirus exposure and HLA in healthy donors. PCR employed 60 Vbeta and 13 Jbeta primers. Repertoires were generated with immunoSEQ multiplex PCR, while TCRdb's copy carries only in-frame clones and drops some. The sample consists of some 140,000 clones, about two thirds of them appearing once. What was sequenced was PBMCs. The receptors stem from a man aged 50-60 years in good health and CMV-seropositive.

The chain is built from TRBV12-2 and TRBJ2-7; the DNA was not compared with TRBD2, the D call given in the table. TRBV12-2 is a pseudogene locus. The CDR3 covers 19 residues. Written as DNA, the CDR3 is TGTGCAAGTCGCTTAGCGGGGTTTAGAGCGGGAGGACTAACCTACGAGCAGTACTTC. Its protein is CASRLAGFRAGGLTYEQYF.

This chain connects TRBV5-4 to TRBJ2-5; 7 nucleotides align to TRBD1. Germline loops: CDR1 SGHNT, CDR2 YYREEE (reference sequence). The CDR3 loop spans 15 amino acids. The trim removed 1 base at V and 2 bases at J, leaving 5 bases unmatched. In DNA, the CDR3 is TGTGCCAGCAGCTTGTCGGGCAGGGGGCAAGAGACCCAGTACTTC. It specifies CASSLSGRGQETQYF.

This rearrangement joins TRBV10-3 to TRBJ1-2, with D tentatively TRBD1 (5 bases). V dropped 5 bases and J dropped 13 bases, with 20 bases sitting between them. Germline V gene lookup returns CDR1 ENHRY and CDR2 SYGVKD. This CDR3 comprises 13 residues. The CDR3 reads CAISPQGESGSTF. CDR3 coding DNA: TGTGCCATCAGTCCCCAGGGAGAGAGCGGGTCCACCTTC.

The chain links TRBV11-2 to TRBJ2-1; D unresolved. The germline V gene has CDR1 SGHAT and CDR2 FQNNGV. The CDR3 covers 13 residues. The ends were cut back, 2 bases at V and 9 bases at J, with 11 bases in the middle. CDR3 protein: CASSLSLSGEQFF. The DNA of the CDR3 is TGTGCCAGCAGCTTAAGCTTATCTGGTGAGCAGTTCTTC.

The chain is built from TRBV19 and TRBJ1-4; 8 bases align to TRBD1. J gave up 3 bases and V 5 bases, and 5 bases lay outside the gene matches. The CDR3 consists of 15 residues. Per germline, CDR1 LNHDA and CDR2 SQIVND (reference sequence). The CDR3 nucleotides read TGTGCCAGTAGTCGTCAGGGGGCCTCTAATGAAAAACTGTTTTTT. Its protein is CASSRQGASNEKLFF.

This clone was picked up a small number of times. The V call is TRBV28, the J call TRBJ2-5; D is unclear. The V end lost 2 bases, the J end lost 1 base, and 11 bases lay between the germline ends. The CDR3 consists of 15 residues. Looked up from germline, CDR1 is MDHEN and CDR2 is SYDVKM. The CDR3 reads CASSLTAGIQETQYF. The DNA for the CDR3 is TGTGCCAGCAGTTTAACGGCAGGTATCCAAGAGACCCAGTACTTC.